What follows are 25 T cell receptor beta chains derived from one specimen sequenced in a study of T cell clonality in common variable immunodeficiency. General study points: Fewer deletions and N-nucleotide insertions were reportedly seen in common variable immunodeficiency TCR beta sequences.

No antigen has been identified for these receptors. Only in-frame clones appear in the TCRdb table, and some are missing; sequencing was by immunoSEQ multiplex PCR. The sample includes about 23,000 clones, none of them occurring once. The sequenced sample was peripheral blood mononuclear cells. These receptors all stem from a human donor with common variable immunodeficiency.

The sample holds many counts of this clone. CDR3 protein: CASSEDVRAKGYTF. The DNA read from the CDR3 is TGTGCCAGCAGTGAAGATGTCAGGGCTAAAGGC. V gene TRBV6-1 combines with J gene TRBJ1-2, with D tentatively TRBD1 (5 bases). The CDR3 end falls 3 residues outside the read, so it is completed with the germline J gene. Germline V gives CDR1 MNHNS, CDR2 SASEGT. The CDR3 has 14 residues.

This clone was detected only a few times. CDR3 loop: CASSDRGGYQPQHF. The sequenced CDR3 bases are TGTGCCAGTAGCGACAGGGGCGGATATCAGCCC. The chain couples TRBV19 to TRBJ1-5, with 8 bases fitting TRBD1. The read halts 3 residues ahead of the CDR3 end, with the missing end drawn from the germline J gene. V shed 6 bases, J shed 5 bases, and the junction held 6 bases outside the gene matches. Germline-derived CDR1 and CDR2 are LNHDA and SQIVND (reference sequence). The CDR3 is 14 amino acids. Together with reference TRBV19 and TRBJ1-5, the CDR3 gives the full variable domain: DGGITQSPKYLFRKEGQNVTLSCEQNLNHDAMYWYRQDPGQGLRLIYYSQIVNDFQKGDIAEGYSVSREKKESFPLTVTSAQKNPTAFYLCASSDRGGYQPQHFGDGTRLSIL.

There are a few counts of this clone. The DNA ends 3 residues before the CDR3 does, and the rest of the CDR3 is filled in from the germline J gene. The rearrangement links TRBV5-1 to TRBJ2-7; 13 nucleotides match TRBD2. Germline V gives CDR1 SGHRS, CDR2 YFSETQ. The CDR3 loop spans 16 amino acids. V gave up 3 bases and J gave up 6 bases; unmatched junction bases: 9. The CDR3 spells CASSSGLAGRTGEQYF. The sequenced part of the CDR3 DNA is TGCGCCAGCAGCTCGGGACTAGCGGGACGGACGGGCGAG.

The CDR3 is CASSSPGYGNTIYF. Incomplete CDR3 DNA: TGTGCCAGCAGCTCACCAGGGTACGGAAACACC. The chain joins TRBV7-9 to TRBJ1-3; D is possibly TRBD1 (5 bases). The read gets to within 3 residues of the CDR3 end, and the germline J gene fills in the rest. From germline, CDR1 is SEHNR and CDR2 FQNEAQ (reference sequence). The CDR3 is made up of 14 amino acids. V was trimmed by 4 bases and J by 4 bases, leaving 11 bases between them.

A remark on this clone: Sequencing ends 3 residues short of the CDR3 end; the germline J gene provides the rest. The chain uses TRBV18 and TRBJ2-7, with 9 bases that match TRBD1. Germline V gives CDR1 KGHSH, CDR2 LQKENI. The CDR3 loop spans 16 amino acids. With 2 bases clipped from V and 2 bases from J, the junction kept 7 bases outside the gene matches. The CDR3 is CASSPAGTGSAYEQYF. The sequenced part of the CDR3 DNA is TGTGCCAGCTCACCAGCCGGGACAGGGTCGGCCTACGAG.

The covered CDR3 bases are TGTGCCAGCAGCTTAGAGCACCTTCAAGAGACC. Amino acids: CASSLEHLQET. The entire CDR3 reads CASSLEHLQETQYF. This chain links TRBV7-8 with TRBJ2-5; no reliable D call. The read is 3 residues too short to cover the CDR3 end, so that end is filled in from the germline J gene. This CDR3 is built from 14 residues. Per the germline V gene, CDR1 is SGHVS and CDR2 is FQNEAQ. Trimming pared 1 base from V and 2 bases from J, leaving 8 bases between.

A word on this clone: The read gets to within 3 residues of the CDR3 end, and the germline J gene fills in the rest. This chain joins TRBV7-2 and TRBJ2-5; D ambiguous. From germline, CDR1 is SGHTA and CDR2 FQGNSA. The CDR3 totals 13 residues. Trimming removed 4 bases from V and 5 bases from J, with 11 bases in between. The covered CDR3 bases are TGTGCCAGCAGCTCGAACAGTTGGGAGACC. Translating gives CASSSNSWET. The whole CDR3 protein is CASSSNSWETQYF.

This clone was seen a handful of times. The CDR3 here is CASSLEGPDGYTF. CDR3 bases read: TGCGCCAGCAGCTTGGAGGGCCCCGATGGC. V usage is TRBV5-1 and J usage is TRBJ1-2; D unclear. The sequenced fragment ends 3 residues before the CDR3 boundary, so the rest is inferred from the germline J gene. The CDR3 runs to 13 residues. V was clipped by 0 bases and J by 6 bases, with 9 bases between them. Germline V lookup: CDR1 SGHRS, CDR2 YFSETQ.

This clone was found a few times. The CDR3 is cut off 3 residues early in the read; its end comes from the germline J gene. This chain uses TRBV2 with TRBJ2-2; 7 bases are shared with TRBD1. Trimming cost V 6 bases and J 4 bases; bases outside gene matches: 14. There are 17 residues in the CDR3. Germline V gene data show CDR1 as SNHLY and CDR2 as FYNNEI. The CDR3 is CASRKDPATGFTGELFF. Incomplete CDR3 DNA: TGTGCCAGCAGAAAAGACCCCGCGACAGGGTTCACCGGGGAG.

This clone has more than one count but fewer than ten. The read terminates 3 residues before the CDR3 end, so the remaining end is supplied by the germline J gene. The chain combines TRBV30 with TRBJ1-3; D gene uncertain. CDR1 is GTSNPN and CDR2 is SVGIG in the germline V gene (reference sequence). The CDR3 runs to 15 residues. The germline V and J ends were trimmed by 3 bases and 0 bases, with 12 bases remaining between them. CDR3 amino acids: CAWSLTVSSGNTIYF. The CDR3 DNA, read in part, is TGTGCCTGGAGCCTGACTGTGAGCTCTGGAAACACC.

This clone came up many times. The observed sequence ends 3 residues before the CDR3 terminus, with the missing tail filled in from the germline J gene. V is TRBV20-1 and J is TRBJ2-3, with 8 bases fitting TRBD1. The J segment lost 2 bases and the V segment lost 5 bases, leaving 9 bases of the junction unmatched. Germline CDR1 reads DFQATT; CDR2 reads SNEGSKA (reference sequence). The CDR3 totals 15 residues. CDR3 DNA (partial): TGCAGTGCTGGTTCGGACAGGGAGGTCACAGATACG. This gives the protein CSAGSDREVTDT. The entire CDR3 is CSAGSDREVTDTQYF.

This clone occurred a few times. The missing CDR3 end, 3 residues past where the read stops, is filled in from the germline J gene. The chain employs TRBV2 and TRBJ1-6; D call uncertain. The V gene's germline CDR1 is SNHLY and CDR2 FYNNEI. This CDR3 is 14 amino acids long. Deletions cut 1 base from V and 6 bases from J, with 7 bases between. The sequenced CDR3 bases are TGTGCCAGCAGTGAAGGCCGAGGTAATTCACCC. Its translation: CASSEGRGNSP. The full CDR3 is CASSEGRGNSPLHF.

The table lists this clone with many counts. Read coverage stops 3 residues before the CDR3 terminus; the germline J gene supplies the remainder. This chain connects TRBV9 to TRBJ2-3, with 9 positions matching TRBD2. The V segment lost 0 bases and the J segment 1 base; nucleotides outside the gene matches: 3. Germline V gene data show CDR1 as SGDLS and CDR2 as YYNGEE. CDR3 size: 16 residues. CDR3 DNA, as far as it was read: TGTGCCAGCAGCGTAGTGGCTAGCGGGGGCACAGATACG. Encoded protein: CASSVVASGGTDT. In full, the CDR3 reads CASSVVASGGTDTQYF.

Details on this clone: The CDR3 extends 3 residues past the end of the read, so its final part is completed from the germline J gene. The V gene is TRBV11-2, the J gene TRBJ2-5, with D possibly being TRBD2 (5 bases). The V gene lost 6 bases and the J gene lost 5 bases, with 16 bases spanning the gap. This CDR3 has 14 residues. Germline V gene sequence: CDR1 SGHAT, CDR2 FQNNGV. The chain's CDR3 is CASRPRGLAETQYF. CDR3 DNA, as far as it was read: TGTGCCAGCAGACCCCGAGGGCTAGCTGAGACC.

This clone has ten or more counts. The DNA ends 3 residues before the CDR3 does, and the rest of the CDR3 is filled in from the germline J gene. The genes are TRBV5-1 and TRBJ2-2, with 16 positions matching TRBD2. Trimming removed 9 bases from V and 7 bases from J; junction bases left unmatched: 12. The CDR3 runs to 17 residues. From germline, CDR1 is SGHRS and CDR2 YFSETQ. CDR3 DNA (partial): TGCGCCACCAGGCGACCGGGACTAGCGGGAGGGGACGGGGAG. Amino acids: CATRRPGLAGGDGE. The CDR3 as a whole reads CATRRPGLAGGDGELFF. The full variable domain, rest sourced from reference TRBV5-1 and TRBJ2-2, is KAGVTQTPRYLIKTRGQQVTLSCSPISGHRSVSWYQQTPGQGLQFLFEYFSETQRNKGNFPGRFSGRQFSNSRSEMNVSTLELGDSALYLCATRRPGLAGGDGELFFGEGSRLTVL.

In regard to this clone: The read stops 3 residues short of the end of the CDR3; the missing end is completed from the germline J gene. V usage is TRBV7-9 and J usage is TRBJ1-1, with 12 bases lining up with TRBD1. V was pared by 3 bases and J by 4 bases, with 3 bases of the junction left unmatched. This CDR3 has 15 amino acids. CDR1 is SEHNR, CDR2 FQNEAQ, per germline (reference sequence). The CDR3 reads CASSLGQGASTEAFF. Incomplete CDR3 DNA: TGTGCCAGCAGCTTGGGACAGGGGGCGAGCACTGAA.

Concerning this clone: A read error may account for a junction end that differs from germline. The CDR3: CASTIRGYSQPQHF. CDR3 DNA, as far as it was read: TGTGCCAGTACTATAAGGGGTTACAGTCAGCCC. The V call is TRBV19, the J call TRBJ1-5; D might be TRBD1 (5 bases). The CDR3 end falls 3 residues outside the read, so it is completed with the germline J gene. Germline-derived CDR1 and CDR2 are LNHDA and SQIVND (reference sequence). The CDR3 extends over 14 amino acids.

This clone was seen at least ten times. Read sequence stops 3 residues before the CDR3 end, and the germline J gene provides the missing end. V and J are TRBV5-5 and TRBJ1-1; maybe TRBD1 (5 bases). Deletions cut 6 bases from V and 6 bases from J, with 18 bases between. This CDR3 is built from 14 residues. Germline values: CDR1 SGHKS, CDR2 YYEKEE (reference sequence). The CDR3 bases that were read are TGTGCCAGCAACTTATTGGGGGGTATGCCTGAA. It encodes CASNLLGGMPE. The full CDR3 is CASNLLGGMPEAFF.

This clone came up a few times. The CDR3 end is not reached by the read, which stops 3 residues before it; the germline J gene fills it in. The rearrangement links TRBV7-9 to TRBJ1-1; 10 bases align to TRBD1. Germline V gives CDR1 SEHNR, CDR2 FQNEAQ (reference sequence). The J segment lost 5 bases and the V segment lost 3 bases, leaving 3 bases of the junction unmatched. The CDR3 extends over 14 amino acids. The chain's CDR3 is CASSFGQGGTEAFF. CDR3 bases read: TGTGCCAGCAGCTTTGGACAGGGGGGGACTGAA.

Turning to this clone: Read data end 3 residues before the CDR3 end; the end is taken from the germline J gene. V gene TRBV7-2 combines with J gene TRBJ2-1; 7 nucleotides agree with TRBD2. Germline V CDR1 and CDR2: SGHTA, FQGNSA. V shed 2 bases, J shed 7 bases, and the junction held 8 bases outside the gene matches. The CDR3 contains 15 residues. The CDR3 sequence: CASSLLRLAVNEQFF. The CDR3 DNA, read in part, is TGTGCCAGCAGCTTATTACGGCTAGCGGTGAATGAG.

For this clone: The read ends 3 residues before the CDR3 terminus; that terminus is restored from the germline J gene. The genes are TRBV5-1 and TRBJ1-2; D may be TRBD1 (5 bases). Germline V gene sequence: CDR1 SGHRS, CDR2 YFSETQ. This CDR3 comprises 13 residues. The CDR3 sequence is CASSLGGQGHYTF. The CDR3 bases that were read are TGCGCCAGCAGCCTAGGTGGTCAGGGTCAC.

In its sample, this clone was seen many times. The read ends 3 residues shy of where the CDR3 ends; the end is completed using the germline J gene. The chain is built from TRBV2 and TRBJ1-1; D gene uncertain. CDR1 and CDR2 (germline): SNHLY, FYNNEI. The CDR3 spans 16 residues. V gave up 4 bases and J gave up 5 bases, with 20 bases separating them. The sequenced CDR3 bases are TGTGCCAGCAGTGTGGGCCCATGGAGAGAGCAGACTGAA. Protein sequence: CASSVGPWREQTE. The whole CDR3 reads CASSVGPWREQTEAFF.

In regard to this clone: The read comes to an end 3 residues before the CDR3 does, leaving the germline J gene to fill in the end. The genes are TRBV7-2 and TRBJ1-5; a weak D match, TRBD1 (6 bases). The V gene's germline CDR1 is SGHTA and CDR2 FQGNSA. This CDR3 is 14 amino acids long. The ends were cut back, 5 bases at V and 5 bases at J, with 13 bases in the middle. This chain's CDR3 is CASSDGQHYQPQHF. Partial CDR3 DNA: TGTGCCAGCAGCGATGGACAGCATTATCAGCCC.

Remarks on this clone: The CDR3 is cut off 3 residues early in the read; its end comes from the germline J gene. The chain carries TRBV19 and TRBJ2-1; 7 bases align to TRBD2. Germline CDR1 reads LNHDA; CDR2 reads SQIVND (reference sequence). This CDR3 comprises 16 residues. J gave up 1 base and V 6 bases, and 9 bases lay outside the gene matches. CDR3 region: CASRTGGGGSYNEQFF. The CDR3 DNA, read in part, is TGTGCCAGTAGGACTGGCGGGGGAGGGTCCTACAATGAG.

This clone was seen a few times. Within the sample, other DNA sequences also encode this same CDR3. The CDR3 bases that were read are TGTGCCAGCAGTTCTCAGCTAGCGGGGGGCTCAGAGACC. This sequence encodes CASSSQLAGGSET. The CDR3 in full is CASSSQLAGGSETQYF. The rearrangement uses TRBV2 and TRBJ2-5; 11 nucleotides line up with TRBD2. The sequence runs out 3 residues before the end of the CDR3; the remainder is reconstructed from the germline J gene. V shed 5 bases and J 4 bases; nucleotides not matched to a gene: 9. This CDR3 has 16 residues. CDR1 and CDR2 (germline): SNHLY, FYNNEI.